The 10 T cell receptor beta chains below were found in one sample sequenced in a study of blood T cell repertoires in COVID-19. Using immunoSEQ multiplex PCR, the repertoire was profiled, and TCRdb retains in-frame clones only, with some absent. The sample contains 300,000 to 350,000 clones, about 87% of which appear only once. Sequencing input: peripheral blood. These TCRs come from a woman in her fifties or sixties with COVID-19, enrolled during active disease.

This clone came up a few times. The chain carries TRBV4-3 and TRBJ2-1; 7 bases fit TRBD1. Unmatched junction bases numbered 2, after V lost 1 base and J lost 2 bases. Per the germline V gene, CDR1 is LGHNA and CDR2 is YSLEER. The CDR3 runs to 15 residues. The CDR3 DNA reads TGCGCCAGCAGCCAAGGGGACAGAACCTACAATGAGCAGTTCTTC. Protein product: CASSQGDRTYNEQFF.

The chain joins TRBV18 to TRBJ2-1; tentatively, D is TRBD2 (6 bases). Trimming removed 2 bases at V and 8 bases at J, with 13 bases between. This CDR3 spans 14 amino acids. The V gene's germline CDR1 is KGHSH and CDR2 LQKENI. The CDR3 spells CASSPGTPGDEQFF. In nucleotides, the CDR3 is TGTGCCAGCTCACCAGGGACTCCGGGGGATGAGCAGTTCTTC.

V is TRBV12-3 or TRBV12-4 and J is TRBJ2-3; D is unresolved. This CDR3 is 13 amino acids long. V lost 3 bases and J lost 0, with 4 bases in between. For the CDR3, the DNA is TGTGCCAGCAGTTTCGTGAGCACAGATACGCAGTATTTT. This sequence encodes CASSFVSTDTQYF.

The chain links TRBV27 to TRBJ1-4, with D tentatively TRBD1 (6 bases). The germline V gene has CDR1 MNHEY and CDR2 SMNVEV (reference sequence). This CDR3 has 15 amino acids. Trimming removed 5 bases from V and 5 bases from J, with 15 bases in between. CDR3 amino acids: CASSMGQFGNEKLFF. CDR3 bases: TGTGCCAGCAGTATGGGACAATTCGGGAATGAAAAACTGTTTTTT. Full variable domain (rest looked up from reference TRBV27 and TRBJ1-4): EAQVTQNPRYLITVTGKKLTVTCSQNMNHEYMSWYRQDPGLGLRQIYYSMNVEVTDKGDVPEGYKVSRKEKRNFPLILESPSPNQTSLYFCASSMGQFGNEKLFFGSGTQLSVL.

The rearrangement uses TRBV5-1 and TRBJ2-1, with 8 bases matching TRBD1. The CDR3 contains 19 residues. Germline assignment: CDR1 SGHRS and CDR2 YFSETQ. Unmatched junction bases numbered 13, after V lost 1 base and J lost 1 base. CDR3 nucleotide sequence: TGCGCCAGCAGCTTGCGATATCAGGGGGCGGGCTGGTCCTACAATGAGCAGTTCTTC. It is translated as CASSLRYQGAGWSYNEQFF.

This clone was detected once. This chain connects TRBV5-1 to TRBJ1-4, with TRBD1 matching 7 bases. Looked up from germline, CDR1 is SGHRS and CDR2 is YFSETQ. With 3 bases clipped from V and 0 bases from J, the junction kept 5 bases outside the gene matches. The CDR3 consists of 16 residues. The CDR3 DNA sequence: TGCGCCAGCAGCTCCGGGACAGAACCAACTAATGAAAAACTGTTTTTT. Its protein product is CASSSGTEPTNEKLFF.

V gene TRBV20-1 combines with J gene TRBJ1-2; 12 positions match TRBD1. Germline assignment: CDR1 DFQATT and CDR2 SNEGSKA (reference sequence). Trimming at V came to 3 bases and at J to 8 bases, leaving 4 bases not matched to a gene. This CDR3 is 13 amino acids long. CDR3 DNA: TGCAGTGCTAGTGGGACAGGGGGCCGGGGCTACACCTTC. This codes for CSASGTGGRGYTF.

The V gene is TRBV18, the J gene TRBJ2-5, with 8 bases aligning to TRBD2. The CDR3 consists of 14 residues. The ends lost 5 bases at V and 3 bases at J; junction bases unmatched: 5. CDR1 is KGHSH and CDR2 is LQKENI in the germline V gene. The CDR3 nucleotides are TGTGCCAGCTCAATTAGCGGGAAAGAAGAGACCCAGTACTTC. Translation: CASSISGKEETQYF. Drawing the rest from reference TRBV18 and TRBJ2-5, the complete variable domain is NAGVMQNPRHLVRRRGQEARLRCSPMKGHSHVYWYRQLPEEGLKFMVYLQKENIIDESGMPKERFSAEFPKEGPSILRIQQVVRGDSAAYFCASSISGKEETQYFGPGTRLLVL.

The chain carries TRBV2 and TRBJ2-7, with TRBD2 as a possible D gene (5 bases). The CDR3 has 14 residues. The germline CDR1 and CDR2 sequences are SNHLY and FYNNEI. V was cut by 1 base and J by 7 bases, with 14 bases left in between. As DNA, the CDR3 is TGTGCCAGCAGTGAAGTTTTGCCCCGGAGGGAGCAGTACTTC. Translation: CASSEVLPRREQYF.

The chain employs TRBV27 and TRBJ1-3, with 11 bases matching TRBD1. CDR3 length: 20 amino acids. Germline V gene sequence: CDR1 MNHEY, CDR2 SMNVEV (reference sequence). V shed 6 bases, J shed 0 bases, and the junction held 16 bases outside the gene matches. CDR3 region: CASSLGTGGLRLFSGNTIYF. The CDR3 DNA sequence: TGTGCCAGCAGCCTTGGGACAGGGGGATTGAGGTTGTTCTCTGGAAACACCATATATTTT.